These 2 T cell receptor beta chains were all obtained from the same sample, sequenced in a study of technical replicates of blood from a handful of donors. The protocol was immunoSEQ multiplex PCR, while the TCRdb copy is restricted to in-frame clones and leaves out a portion. This sample has more than 65,000 clones, with roughly 95% found just once. Sequenced: T cells isolated from PBMCs. The receptor source for this set is a human donor in good health.

The J gene is TRBJ2-5, the V gene TRBV27; D perhaps matches TRBD1 (6 bases). CDR1 and CDR2 (germline): MNHEY, SMNVEV (reference sequence). This CDR3 is built from 12 residues. V was pared by 5 bases and J by 4 bases, with 8 bases between. CDR3 region: CASSQGGETQYF. The CDR3, as DNA: TGTGCCAGCAGTCAAGGGGGAGAGACCCAGTACTTC.

The chain is built from TRBV14 and TRBJ2-7, with 15 bases fitting TRBD2. This CDR3 has 16 amino acids. V lost 1 base and J lost 6; bases outside the gene matches: 4. The germline V gene encodes CDR1 SGHDN and CDR2 FVKESK. The CDR3 nucleotides read TGTGCCAGCAGCCAAGCGGCGGGACTAGCGGGAGGCGAGCAGTACTTC. It encodes CASSQAAGLAGGEQYF.